These T cell receptor beta chains were read from a single sample in a study of blood T cell repertoires in COVID-19. Repertoires were generated with immunoSEQ multiplex PCR, while TCRdb's copy carries only in-frame clones and drops some. The top ten clones hold about 2.5% of a sample with over 200,000 clones, about 91% of them seen once. The material sequenced was PBMCs or T cells enriched from blood (not recorded which). The receptors were gathered from a middle-aged woman with acute COVID-19. CDR3s include the opening cysteine and the closing phenylalanine or tryptophan. Each record gives: J gene, V gene, clone size, D gene, CDR3 protein, CDR3 DNA. A D gene is named only where the DNA matches it firmly. The listing skips clone size in some rows; elsewhere it reads once, few, many or a size class.

TRBJ2-2 | TRBV11-2 | . | TRBD1 | CASSLHRGSWGNTGELFF | TGTGCCAGCAGCTTGCACAGGGGATCCTGGGGAAACACCGGGGAGCTGTTTTTT
TRBJ1-4 | TRBV15 | . | . | CATSGGFREGVTNEKLFF | TGTGCCACCAGCGGGGGGTTCAGGGAAGGGGTAACTAATGAAAAACTGTTTTTT
TRBJ1-2 | TRBV6-2/TRBV6-3 | . | . | CASSYGGRSTGYTF | TGTGCCAGCAGTTACGGAGGGAGGTCCACAGGCTACACCTTC
TRBJ1-6 | TRBV19 | . | . | CASTLGTINSPLHF | TGTGCCAGTACCCTCGGGACAATCAATTCACCCCTCCACTTT
TRBJ1-6 | TRBV4-3 | . | . | CASSQDVTGDNNSPLHF | TGCGCCAGCAGCCAAGACGTGACCGGGGACAATAATTCACCCCTCCACTTT
TRBJ2-1 | TRBV24-1 | . | TRBD1 | CATSGRGRGTGYNEQFF | TGTGCCACCAGTGGACGGGGGCGGGGGACAGGGTACAATGAGCAGTTCTTC
TRBJ1-5 | TRBV7-2 | . | . | CASSLRAGWDNQPQHF | TGTGCCAGCAGCTTAAGGGCAGGGTGGGACAATCAGCCCCAGCATTTT
TRBJ1-2 | TRBV6-5 | . | TRBD1 | CASSYSAGTGEYGYTF | TGTGCCAGCAGTTACTCCGCCGGGACAGGGGAATATGGCTACACCTTC
TRBJ1-1 | TRBV4-2 | once | . | CASSQVSTNTEAFF | TGTGCCAGCAGCCAAGTTAGTACGAACACTGAAGCTTTCTTT
TRBJ2-2 | TRBV2 | . | TRBD2 | CASSEGLAGVTGELFF | TGTGCCAGCAGTGAGGGCCTAGCGGGGGTCACCGGGGAGCTGTTTTTT
TRBJ1-2 | TRBV27 | . | . | CASTPRWAGTNYGYTF | TGTGCCAGCACACCCCGCTGGGCCGGAACTAACTATGGCTACACCTTC
TRBJ1-1 | TRBV7-9 | . | . | CASSLEAVSEAFF | TGTGCCAGCAGCTTAGAAGCCGTATCTGAAGCTTTCTTT
TRBJ2-3 | TRBV29-1 | . | . | CSVEPGSLTDTQYF | TGCAGCGTTGAACCGGGGTCCCTCACAGATACGCAGTATTTT
TRBJ1-5 | TRBV7-9 | . | . | CASSYGTLNQPQHF | TGTGCCAGCAGCTACGGGACTCTCAATCAGCCCCAGCATTTT
TRBJ2-7 | TRBV5-1 | . | . | CASSSGSLYEQYF | TGCGCCAGCAGCTCGGGATCCCTCTACGAGCAGTACTTC
TRBJ1-2 | TRBV27 | few | TRBD1 | CASSLRAGGYGYTF | TGTGCCAGCAGTTTAAGGGCAGGGGGCTATGGCTACACCTTC
TRBJ2-2 | TRBV11-2 | . | TRBD2 | CASSQNSGSWATGELFF | TGTGCCAGCAGCCAAAATAGCGGGAGTTGGGCGACCGGGGAGCTGTTTTTT
TRBJ2-2 | TRBV7-9 | . | . | CASSFRDDGELFF | TGTGCCAGCAGCTTCAGGGATGACGGGGAGCTGTTTTTT
TRBJ2-3 | TRBV7-2 | . | TRBD2 | CASSLARTSGSTDTQYF | TGTGCCAGCAGCTTGGCTAGGACTAGCGGGTCGACAGATACGCAGTATTTT
TRBJ2-7 | TRBV6-2/TRBV6-3 | . | . | CASSLQQGFAYEQYF | TGTGCCAGCAGTTTGCAGCAGGGGTTCGCCTACGAGCAGTACTTC
TRBJ2-3 | TRBV30 | . | . | CAWSVQAGLYTDTQYF | TGTGCCTGGAGTGTACAAGCGGGCCTTTACACAGATACGCAGTATTTT
TRBJ2-3 | TRBV10-3 | . | TRBD2 | CAISDETSGTDTQYF | TGTGCCATCAGTGATGAGACTAGCGGCACAGATACGCAGTATTTT
TRBJ2-6 | TRBV5-6 | . | TRBD1 | CASSLDRAVPGANVLTF | TGTGCCAGCAGCCTCGACAGGGCGGTCCCTGGGGCCAACGTCCTGACTTTC
TRBJ1-5 | TRBV3-1/TRBV3-2 | few | . | CASSLSLEGNQPQHF | TGTGCCAGCAGCCTCTCCCTGGAGGGGAATCAGCCCCAGCATTTT
TRBJ1-2 | TRBV4-3 | once | . | CASSQAITGNDYGYTF | TGCGCCAGCAGCCAAGCCATTACAGGGAATGACTATGGCTACACCTTC
TRBJ2-2 | TRBV19 | . | . | CASNSRIANTGELFF | TGTGCCAGTAACTCACGTATAGCGAACACCGGGGAGCTGTTTTTT
TRBJ2-3 | TRBV2 | . | . | CASSSVLTDTQYF | TGTGCCAGCAGTTCCGTCCTGACAGATACGCAGTATTTT
TRBJ1-2 | TRBV7-9 | . | TRBD1 | CASSLADRGRFQSYGYTF | TGTGCCAGCAGCTTAGCGGACAGGGGGCGCTTTCAGAGCTATGGCTACACCTTC
TRBJ2-3 | TRBV7-2 | . | . | CASSFLGQGFTDTQYF | TGTGCCAGCAGCTTTTTAGGCCAGGGCTTCACAGATACGCAGTATTTT
TRBJ2-5 | TRBV3-1/TRBV3-2 | . | . | CASSQDKRQQGGKETQYF | TGTGCCAGCAGCCAAGATAAGAGACAGCAAGGGGGTAAAGAGACCCAGTACTTC
TRBJ1-4 | TRBV30 | . | . | CAWRPDRSYEKLFF | TGTGCCTGGAGACCTGACAGGAGTTATGAAAAACTGTTTTTT
TRBJ1-2 | TRBV3-1/TRBV3-2 | . | . | CASSQRRNYGYTF | TGTGCCAGCAGCCAGCGCAGGAACTATGGCTACACCTTC
TRBJ2-2 | TRBV7-2 | . | . | CASSLVIPGHFGYTGELFF | TGTGCCAGCAGCTTAGTTATCCCGGGACATTTCGGATACACCGGGGAGCTGTTTTTT